This T cell receptor beta chain was recovered during a study of response to subunit inactivated influenza vaccine (dated by TCRdb to 2016 to 2018). Regarding the complete study: Deep quantitative T cell receptor repertoire profiling was used in the study to track responses to a trivalent subunit inactivated influenza vaccine. Beyond this particular receptor, the publication reports: The authors suggested that each seasonal influenza vaccination may recruit only a limited number of new T cells.

The library was made by RT-PCR. TCRdb records Illumina HiSeq 2500 as the sequencer. TCRdb applied fastp at Q25 and MiXCR to the public reads, then kept only in-frame beta chains. Each record represents a unique CDR3 protein, reported with the most common genes and DNA among its rows. The sample table records about 180,000 distinct CDR3 sequences; approximately 12% of these occur just once. The ten largest account for around 40% of the sample. The sample holds a few counts of this clonotype. Its antigen remains undetermined. No much larger clone exists at a distance of one base, and base qualities are not known. The trim is 10 bases for V and 4 bases for J, with a gap of 16 bases between the germline ends. The CDR1 and CDR2 encoded by the germline V gene (reference sequence) are MNHNY and SVGAGI. Measured from the cysteine to the phenylalanine, the CDR3 is 13 residues long. Here the CDR3 DNA is all that survives: 39 bases in frame from base 1.

Sample: CD8+ T cells sorted from PBMCs, taken 23 months after vaccination. The origin of this receptor is a man aged 50 to 69 who received an inactivated influenza vaccine. Donor details come from another sample of the same person, matched by shared clones. The rearranged chain carries TRBV6-6 and TRBJ1-1, and the D gene may be TRBD1, 5 bases matching. The DNA sequence is TGTGCCACTGAATCAGGGTATGCCACTGAAGCTTTCTTT. Its protein is CATESGYATEAFF.